The source of this T cell receptor (beta chain) is a study of cytomegalovirus exposure and HLA in healthy donors. This CDR3 is built from 14 residues. V was clipped by 3 bases and J by 2 bases, with 8 bases between them. Germline V gives CDR1 MDHEN, CDR2 SYDVKM. PCR amplification relied on 60 Vbeta primers (plus 13 Jbeta primers). Clones were sequenced by immunoSEQ multiplex PCR, and TCRdb holds only the in-frame ones, with some missing. In the table there are fewer than 120,000 clones, more than 65% of which are singletons. Sequences were obtained from PBMCs. V gene TRBV28 combines with J gene TRBJ1-5, with unresolved D. The clonotype comes from a man younger than 45 in good health and CMV-seropositive. The CDR3 sequence: CASSFPGGNQPQHF. In DNA, the CDR3 is TGTGCCAGCAGTTTCCCCGGGGGCAATCAGCCCCAGCATTTT.